The 25 T cell receptor beta chains in this list originate from one sample, sequenced in a study of OX40 agonist ivuxolimab in advanced cancers. Profiled with immunoSEQ multiplex PCR; TCRdb holds only in-frame clones, not every one. The repertoire has 60,000 to 80,000 clones, 80% to 90% of them found once; the top ten carry roughly 5.3%. Sequencing used CD4+ or CD8+ T cells sorted from blood, obtained in a trial of the OX40 agonist ivuxolimab. These receptors were collected from an adult with an advanced solid tumor such as melanoma, head and neck, liver or kidney cancer.

This clone is a singleton in its sample. The V call is TRBV19, the J call TRBJ1-4, with D unresolved. Germline V gene data show CDR1 as LNHDA and CDR2 as SQIVND (reference sequence). V was pared by 3 bases and J by 5 bases, with 13 bases between. The CDR3 covers 15 residues. The CDR3 sequence is CASSMAGGPNEKLFF. The CDR3, as DNA: TGTGCCAGTAGTATGGCAGGCGGACCGAATGAAAAACTGTTTTTT. The full variable domain, its missing parts supplied by reference TRBV19 and TRBJ1-4, is DGGITQSPKYLFRKEGQNVTLSCEQNLNHDAMYWYRQDPGQGLRLIYYSQIVNDFQKGDIAEGYSVSREKKESFPLTVTSAQKNPTAFYLCASSMAGGPNEKLFFGSGTQLSVL.

This clone appeared once. This chain connects TRBV4-1 to TRBJ1-1; tentatively, D is TRBD1 (5 bases). Germline V gene sequence: CDR1 MGHRA, CDR2 YSYEKL. V lost 5 bases and J 4 bases, leaving 17 bases between the germline ends. CDR3 length: 15 amino acids. CDR3 amino acids: CASSKGSQRGTEAFF. The CDR3 DNA follows: TGCGCCAGCAGCAAAGGAAGTCAAAGGGGCACTGAAGCTTTCTTT.

The chain uses TRBV6-4 and TRBJ2-3; the match to TRBD2 covers 7 bases. V shed 2 bases and J 6 bases; nucleotides not matched to a gene: 17. CDR1 and CDR2 (germline): MRHNA, SNTAGT. The CDR3 covers 18 residues. The CDR3 sequence is CASSDPETSVSSTDTQYF. Written as DNA, the CDR3 is TGTGCCAGCAGTGACCCGGAAACTAGCGTGTCTTCCACGGATACGCAGTATTTT.

J is TRBJ1-2 and V is TRBV19, with D unclear. The CDR3 is made up of 14 amino acids. Trimming took off 3 bases at V and 4 bases at J, with 12 bases between the two ends. Germline V CDR1 and CDR2: LNHDA, SQIVND (reference sequence). Written as DNA, the CDR3 is TGTGCCAGTAGTATTCTTAAGGGCCTCTATGGCTACACCTTC. Its translation: CASSILKGLYGYTF. Full variable domain (rest looked up from reference TRBV19 and TRBJ1-2): DGGITQSPKYLFRKEGQNVTLSCEQNLNHDAMYWYRQDPGQGLRLIYYSQIVNDFQKGDIAEGYSVSREKKESFPLTVTSAQKNPTAFYLCASSILKGLYGYTFGSGTRLTVV.

The chain carries TRBV19 and TRBJ2-1, with D possibly TRBD2 on 6 matching bases. V was shortened by 3 bases and J by 0 bases, with 12 bases between the two germline ends. Germline V gives CDR1 LNHDA, CDR2 SQIVND (reference sequence). This CDR3 spans 16 amino acids. The chain's CDR3 is CASSISLASSYNEQFF. DNA for the CDR3: TGTGCCAGTAGTATTTCGCTAGCGAGCTCCTACAATGAGCAGTTCTTC. The whole variable domain, remainder taken from reference TRBV19 and TRBJ2-1, is DGGITQSPKYLFRKEGQNVTLSCEQNLNHDAMYWYRQDPGQGLRLIYYSQIVNDFQKGDIAEGYSVSREKKESFPLTVTSAQKNPTAFYLCASSISLASSYNEQFFGPGTRLTVL.

V gene TRBV18 combines with J gene TRBJ2-3; TRBD1 matches at 10 bases. The CDR3 totals 15 residues. CDR1 is KGHSH, CDR2 LQKENI, per germline. The trim removed 2 bases at V and 2 bases at J, leaving 1 base unmatched. This CDR3 is CASSPGTGDTDTQYF. CDR3 DNA sequence: TGTGCCAGCTCACCAGGGACAGGGGACACAGATACGCAGTATTTT.

A single count supports this clone. The CDR3 DNA follows: TGTGCCAGCAGCATAGCGGGAAACACCATATATTTT. Its protein is CASSIAGNTIYF. This sequence joins TRBV25-1 and TRBJ1-3; D is unresolved. Deletions cut 6 bases from V and 4 bases from J, with 7 bases between. CDR1 is MGHDK and CDR2 is SYGVNS in the germline V gene. The CDR3 spans 12 residues.

The rearrangement joins TRBV5-7 to TRBJ2-5; weak D call: TRBD1 (6 bases). TRBV5-7 is annotated as an ORF whose role is uncertain. Trimming removed 4 bases from V and 3 bases from J, with 13 bases in between. The CDR3 contains 14 residues. CDR3 region: CASSQPGQKETQYF. CDR3 nucleotides: TGTGCCAGCAGCCAGCCCGGACAGAAAGAGACCCAGTACTTC.

The rearrangement joins TRBV7-2 to TRBJ2-5, with D unclear. Germline CDR1 reads SGHTA; CDR2 reads FQGNSA. This CDR3 region has 14 residues. Trimming pared 5 bases from V and 2 bases from J, leaving 12 bases between. CDR3 coding DNA: TGTGCCAGCAGCCCTACACGGGCACAAGAGACCCAGTACTTC. Protein: CASSPTRAQETQYF.

J is TRBJ1-1 and V is TRBV27; unclear D gene. V was cut by 4 bases and J by 1 base, with 13 bases left in between. Germline lookup yields CDR1 MNHEY and CDR2 SMNVEV (reference sequence). The CDR3 is made up of 15 amino acids. The CDR3 is CASSYGPERNTEAFF. CDR3 DNA: TGTGCCAGCAGTTACGGGCCGGAGAGGAACACTGAAGCTTTCTTT.

The V call is TRBV11-2, the J call TRBJ1-5; D is possibly TRBD1 (5 bases). Germline CDR1 SGHAT, CDR2 FQNNGV. V lost 5 bases, J lost 4 bases, and 15 bases lay in between. The CDR3 totals 15 residues. The DNA for the CDR3 is TGTGCCAGCAGCCCAATGGGGGGGGGAAATCAGCCCCAGCATTTT. Protein sequence: CASSPMGGGNQPQHF.

This clone appeared a single time. The chain is built from TRBV7-2 and TRBJ2-7, with 7 positions matching TRBD1. CDR1 is SGHTA, CDR2 FQGNSA, per germline. V trimming: 2 bases; J trimming: 2 bases; junction bases outside the gene matches: 3. The CDR3 has 14 residues. CDR3 amino acids: CASSLTGVTYEQYF. CDR3 nucleotide sequence: TGTGCCAGCAGCTTAACAGGGGTGACCTACGAGCAGTACTTC.

The gene calls are TRBV30 and TRBJ2-3; possible D gene TRBD2, 5 bases. Trimming removed 1 base at V and 9 bases at J, with 8 bases between. The CDR3 extends over 11 amino acids. The V gene's germline CDR1 is GTSNPN and CDR2 SVGIG (reference sequence). The CDR3 is CAWSARGTQYF. CDR3 nucleotides: TGTGCCTGGAGTGCGCGCGGGACGCAGTATTTT.

This clone was seen only once. The chain is built from TRBV4-3 and TRBJ1-1, with no clear D. Trimming cost V 1 base and J 7 bases, with 16 bases left between them. This CDR3 spans 15 amino acids. Per the germline V gene, CDR1 is LGHNA and CDR2 is YSLEER. CDR3 sequence (DNA): TGCGCCAGCAGCCAAGGTTTTAAGAGGCGTAGTGAAGCTTTCTTT. It is translated as CASSQGFKRRSEAFF.

This chain joins TRBV9 and TRBJ1-1, with a possible D match to TRBD1 (5 bases). Germline V CDR1 and CDR2: SGDLS, YYNGEE. The CDR3 sequence is 15 residues long. Trimming removed 4 bases from V and 3 bases from J, with 16 bases in between. Here the CDR3 reads CASSPAGGWDTEAFF. The CDR3 region has the DNA TGTGCCAGCAGCCCCGCTGGGGGTTGGGACACTGAAGCTTTCTTT.

J is TRBJ1-1 and V is TRBV5-1, with TRBD1 as a possible D gene (5 bases). The CDR3 length is 15 residues. Germline CDR1 and CDR2: SGHRS and YFSETQ. Trimming shortened V by 5 bases and J by 3 bases, and 17 bases separated the two germline ends. The CDR3 bases are TGCGCCAGCAGACGAGGGGATGGGGAGCACACTGAAGCTTTCTTT. Translation: CASRRGDGEHTEAFF.

This clone was found once. V and J are TRBV7-9 and TRBJ2-3; the match to TRBD1 covers 7 bases. Trimming at V came to 5 bases and at J to 2 bases, leaving 7 bases not matched to a gene. CDR1 SEHNR and CDR2 FQNEAQ come from the germline V gene (reference sequence). This CDR3 has 15 residues. The CDR3 loop reads CASSPLTGSTDTQYF. DNA for the CDR3: TGTGCCAGCAGCCCGTTGACAGGGTCCACAGATACGCAGTATTTT.

The gene calls are TRBV2 and TRBJ2-3, with a possible D match to TRBD2 (7 bases). CDR3 size: 16 residues. Germline lookup yields CDR1 SNHLY and CDR2 FYNNEI. V gave up 1 base and J gave up 0 bases, with 11 bases separating them. CDR3 protein: CASSEVGGPSTDTQYF. CDR3 coding DNA: TGTGCCAGCAGTGAAGTCGGGGGGCCAAGCACAGATACGCAGTATTTT.

The chain uses TRBV5-1 and TRBJ1-3; D is possibly TRBD1 (6 bases). V gave up 1 base and J gave up 2 bases, with 7 bases separating them. The CDR3 loop spans 14 amino acids. Germline assignment: CDR1 SGHRS and CDR2 YFSETQ. The CDR3, as DNA: TGCGCCAGCAGCTTGTCAGGGGCTGGAAACACCATATATTTT. This gives the protein CASSLSGAGNTIYF.

This clone was detected only a few times. This rearrangement joins TRBV5-1 to TRBJ1-2, with TRBD1 as a possible D gene (5 bases). V was shortened by 5 bases and J by 2 bases, with 10 bases between the two germline ends. Germline V gene lookup returns CDR1 SGHRS and CDR2 YFSETQ. The CDR3 runs to 13 residues. CDR3 bases: TGCGCCAGCAGATTAGACAGCAACTATGGCTACACCTTC. Its protein product is CASRLDSNYGYTF.

The chain couples TRBV7-8 to TRBJ2-5, with D hard to call. This CDR3 has 13 amino acids. V was trimmed by 1 base and J by 4 bases, leaving 7 bases between them. Germline V lookup: CDR1 SGHVS, CDR2 FQNEAQ. The CDR3 here is CASSLGRAETQYF. CDR3 bases: TGTGCCAGCAGCTTAGGCAGAGCAGAGACCCAGTACTTC.

The chain combines TRBV18 with TRBJ1-1; 10 bases are a match to TRBD1. The CDR3 runs to 15 residues. Germline CDR1 and CDR2: KGHSH and LQKENI. Germline trimming cut 3 bases from V and 4 bases from J; bases unmatched to any gene: 5. CDR3 sequence reads: CASSPGTGVSTEAFF. DNA for the CDR3: TGTGCCAGCTCACCGGGGACAGGGGTTAGCACTGAAGCTTTCTTT.

The rearrangement links TRBV2 to TRBJ2-3; 8 nucleotides agree with TRBD2. The V gene end was trimmed by 8 bases and the J gene end by 3 bases; junction bases not matched to a gene: 10. Germline CDR1 reads SNHLY; CDR2 reads FYNNEI. This CDR3 is 15 amino acids long. The CDR3 reads CASVSSGHQTDTQYF. CDR3 coding DNA: TGTGCCAGCGTCTCTAGCGGGCACCAAACAGATACGCAGTATTTT.

The chain combines TRBV5-1 with TRBJ1-2; D is ambiguous. Between the trimmed V and J ends, which lost 0 bases and 4 bases, there was a span of 16 bases. Germline loops: CDR1 SGHRS, CDR2 YFSETQ. The CDR3 contains 16 residues. DNA for the CDR3: TGCGCCAGCAGCTTGGCCTTGGTGGGCTCGAGCTATGGCTACACCTTC. It is translated as CASSLALVGSSYGYTF.

The chain has TRBV11-2 and TRBJ1-4; the D is unclear. Germline CDR1 reads SGHAT; CDR2 reads FQNNGV. Trimming shortened V by 5 bases and J by 8 bases, and 12 bases separated the two germline ends. This CDR3 is built from 13 residues. The CDR3 loop is CASSPGLGEKLFF. CDR3 DNA sequence: TGTGCCAGCAGCCCTGGACTTGGCGAAAAACTGTTTTTT.